Listed below are T cell receptor beta chains from one sample, sequenced in a study of control samples from healthy donors and cancer patients. The data were produced by immunoSEQ multiplex PCR, yet TCRdb's version contains in-frame clones alone and is incomplete. The sample yields 60,000 to 95,000 clones, around nine tenths seen once. Sequenced input: PBMCs. These receptors were obtained from a woman between 45 and 65 years old with colorectal cancer. The CDR3 runs from the conserved cysteine through the conserved F or W. Fields, in order: D gene, V gene, clone size, J gene, CDR3 length, CDR3 protein, CDR3 DNA. The D gene is left open where the match is weak. Only some rows state a clone size, as once, few, many or a class for expanded clones.

NA	TRBV7-2	NA	TRBJ2-1	15	CASSLAYGSYNEQFF	TGTGCCAGCAGCTTAGCCTACGGCTCCTACAATGAGCAGTTCTTC
NA	TRBV18	NA	TRBJ2-2	15	CASSPQRVGTGELFF	TGTGCCAGCTCACCGCAGCGGGTCGGCACCGGGGAGCTGTTTTTT
NA	TRBV5-1	NA	TRBJ2-3	17	CASSLKRTDIATDTQYF	TGCGCCAGCAGCTTGAAGCGTACAGATATCGCCACAGATACGCAGTATTTT
TRBD2	TRBV7-2	NA	TRBJ2-3	17	CASSFSSGGTTTDTQYF	TGTGCCAGCAGCTTTTCTAGCGGGGGGACCACCACAGATACGCAGTATTTT
TRBD1	TRBV10-1	NA	TRBJ1-1	12	CASSEGQGDAFF	TGCGCCAGCAGTGAAGGACAGGGAGACGCTTTCTTT
NA	TRBV5-1	once	TRBJ1-6	13	CASTRSYNSPLHF	TGCGCCAGCACCCGGAGTTATAATTCACCCCTCCACTTT
NA	TRBV5-1	NA	TRBJ1-5	15	CASSALGGSNQPQHF	TGCGCCAGCAGCGCCCTCGGGGGTAGCAATCAGCCCCAGCATTTT
NA	TRBV19	NA	TRBJ1-5	14	CASRARVISQPQHF	TGTGCCAGTAGGGCCAGGGTGATAAGTCAGCCCCAGCATTTT
NA	TRBV7-2	NA	TRBJ1-5	14	CASSSPGADQPQHF	TGTGCCAGCAGCTCCCCAGGGGCCGATCAACCCCAGCATTTT
NA	TRBV20-1	NA	TRBJ2-2	11	CSARTRGELFF	TGCAGTGCTAGGACCCGGGGGGAGCTGTTTTTT
NA	TRBV28	NA	TRBJ1-2	15	CASRLITGGGYGYTF	TGTGCCAGCAGGCTAATTACCGGAGGTGGCTATGGCTACACCTTC
NA	TRBV28	NA	TRBJ1-1	16	CASSFLGEILNTEAFF	TGTGCCAGCAGTTTTTTGGGGGAAATATTGAACACTGAAGCTTTCTTT
NA	TRBV7-3	NA	TRBJ2-1	15	CASSRGDSSYNEQFF	TGTGCCAGCAGCCGCGGCGATAGCTCCTACAATGAGCAGTTCTTC
TRBD2	TRBV5-8	NA	TRBJ2-5	16	CASSIGTSGGRETQYF	TGTGCCAGCAGCATTGGGACTAGCGGGGGCCGAGAGACCCAGTACTTC
NA	TRBV27	NA	TRBJ1-5	14	CASSLGYSNQPQHF	TGTGCCAGCAGTTTGGGTTATAGCAATCAGCCCCAGCATTTT
NA	TRBV6-2/TRBV6-3	NA	TRBJ1-3	15	CASSRAGLSGNTIYF	TGTGCCAGCAGCAGAGCGGGCCTATCTGGAAACACCATATATTTT
NA	TRBV4-3	NA	TRBJ1-1	16	CASSPEFGRPNTEAFF	TGCGCCAGCAGCCCGGAGTTTGGCCGACCGAACACTGAAGCTTTCTTT
TRBD1	TRBV24-1	NA	TRBJ2-2	17	CATSDDYRGWNTGELFF	TGTGCCACCAGTGATGACTACAGGGGGTGGAACACCGGGGAGCTGTTTTTT
NA	TRBV25-1	NA	TRBJ2-5	13	CASSRGGAETQYF	TGTGCCAGCAGTAGAGGCGGGGCGGAGACCCAGTACTTC
NA	TRBV7-8	few	TRBJ2-1	13	CASSAPRTDEQFF	TGTGCCAGCAGCGCACCTCGTACGGATGAGCAGTTCTTC
NA	TRBV30	NA	TRBJ1-2	12	CAWSLGGTDYTF	TGTGCCTGGAGCTTGGGAGGGACCGACTACACCTTC
TRBD1	TRBV7-8	few	TRBJ1-1	15	CASSLRDSLNTEAFF	TGTGCCAGCAGCCTTAGGGACAGCTTGAACACTGAAGCTTTCTTT
TRBD1	TRBV12-5	NA	TRBJ2-1	15	CASGPGQGYGNEQFF	TGTGCTAGTGGTCCCGGACAGGGGTATGGCAATGAGCAGTTCTTC
NA	TRBV28	NA	TRBJ2-1	13	CASSMGRVNEQFF	TGTGCCAGCAGTATGGGTCGGGTCAATGAGCAGTTCTTC
TRBD1	TRBV19	NA	TRBJ1-5	14	CASSTTGGNQPQHF	TGTGCCAGTAGCACTACAGGGGGCAATCAGCCCCAGCATTTT
TRBD2	TRBV7-2	NA	TRBJ2-1	17	CASTPRGLAGGYNEQFF	TGTGCCAGCACCCCCAGAGGACTAGCGGGGGGATACAATGAGCAGTTCTTC
NA	TRBV3-1/TRBV3-2	NA	TRBJ2-1	15	CASSQGAEAYNEQFF	TGTGCCAGCAGCCAAGGGGCAGAAGCCTACAATGAGCAGTTCTTC
NA	TRBV12-5	NA	TRBJ2-1	14	CASGLVPGDNEQFF	TGTGCTAGTGGTTTGGTCCCAGGGGACAATGAGCAGTTCTTC
TRBD1	TRBV6-2/TRBV6-3	NA	TRBJ1-2	15	CASSYSQGGDYGYTF	TGTGCCAGCAGTTACTCGCAGGGGGGAGACTATGGCTACACCTTC
NA	TRBV6-6	NA	TRBJ2-2	14	CASSLTENTGELFF	TGTGCCAGCAGTTTGACAGAAAACACCGGGGAGCTGTTTTTT
NA	TRBV7-9	NA	TRBJ2-5	15	CASTPPGLRQETQYF	TGTGCCAGCACTCCCCCGGGACTCCGACAAGAGACCCAGTACTTC